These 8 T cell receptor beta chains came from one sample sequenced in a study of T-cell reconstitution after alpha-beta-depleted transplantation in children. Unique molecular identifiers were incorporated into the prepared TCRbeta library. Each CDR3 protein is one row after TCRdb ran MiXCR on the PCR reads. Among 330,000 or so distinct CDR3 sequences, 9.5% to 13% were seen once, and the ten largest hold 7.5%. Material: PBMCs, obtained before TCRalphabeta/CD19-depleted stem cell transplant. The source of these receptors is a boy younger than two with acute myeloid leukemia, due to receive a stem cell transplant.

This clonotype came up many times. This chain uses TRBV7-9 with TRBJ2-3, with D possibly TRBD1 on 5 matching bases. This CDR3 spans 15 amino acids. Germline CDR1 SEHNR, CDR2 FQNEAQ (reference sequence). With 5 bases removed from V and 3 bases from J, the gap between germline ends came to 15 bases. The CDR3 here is CASSPPIGDTDTQYF. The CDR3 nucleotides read TGTGCCAGCAGCCCCCCGATAGGGGATACAGATACGCAGTATTTT.

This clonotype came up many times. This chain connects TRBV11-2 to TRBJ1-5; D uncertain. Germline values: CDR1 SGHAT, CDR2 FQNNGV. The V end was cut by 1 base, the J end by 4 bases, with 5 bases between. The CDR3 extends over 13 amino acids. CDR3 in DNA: TGTGCCAGCAGCTTAGGGGCTAATCAGCCCCAGCATTTT. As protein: CASSLGANQPQHF.

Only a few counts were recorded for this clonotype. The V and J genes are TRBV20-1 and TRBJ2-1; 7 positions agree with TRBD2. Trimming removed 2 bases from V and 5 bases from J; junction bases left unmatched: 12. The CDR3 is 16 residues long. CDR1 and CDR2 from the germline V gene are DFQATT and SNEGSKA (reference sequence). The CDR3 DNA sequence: TGCAGTGCTAGAACGGTGCCGACTAGCAGAAACAATGAGCAGTTCTTC. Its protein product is CSARTVPTSRNNEQFF.

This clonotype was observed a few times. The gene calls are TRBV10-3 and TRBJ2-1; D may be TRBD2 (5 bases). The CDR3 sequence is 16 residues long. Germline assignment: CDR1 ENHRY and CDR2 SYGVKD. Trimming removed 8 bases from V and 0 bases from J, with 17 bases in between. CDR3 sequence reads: CAIPSLPTSSYNEQFF. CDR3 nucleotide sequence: TGTGCCATCCCTAGCTTACCGACGAGCTCCTACAATGAGCAGTTCTTC.

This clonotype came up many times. DNA for the CDR3: TGTGCCAGCAGCTTGACCGGGACTAGCCCCGATACGCAGTATTTT. Residues: CASSLTGTSPDTQYF. The chain couples TRBV11-2 to TRBJ2-3, with TRBD2 matching over 9 bases. This CDR3 has 15 amino acids. V lost 3 bases, J lost 6 bases, and 7 bases stayed unmatched. Germline V gene sequence: CDR1 SGHAT, CDR2 FQNNGV.

Written as DNA, the CDR3 is TGTGCCAGCAGCTTAGCCCCGACGGGGCTGGGCTCCTACGAGCAGTACTTC. Translation gives CASSLAPTGLGSYEQYF. The genes are TRBV7-9 and TRBJ2-7; D may match TRBD1 or TRBD2 (5 bases each). The CDR3 is 17 amino acids. Germline V gene sequence: CDR1 SEHNR, CDR2 FQNEAQ (reference sequence). V shed 0 bases and J shed 0 bases, with 15 bases lying between them. Variable domain in full (rest from reference TRBV7-9 and TRBJ2-7): DTGVSQNPRHKITKRGQNVTFRCDPISEHNRLYWYRQTLGQGPEFLTYFQNEAQLEKSRLLSDRFSAERPKGSFSTLEIQRTEQGDSAMYLCASSLAPTGLGSYEQYFGPGTRLTVT.

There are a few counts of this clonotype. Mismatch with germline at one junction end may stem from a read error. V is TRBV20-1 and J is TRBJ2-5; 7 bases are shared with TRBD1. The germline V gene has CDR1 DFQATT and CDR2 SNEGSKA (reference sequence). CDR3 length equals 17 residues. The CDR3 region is CCARDLRDRDPQETQYF. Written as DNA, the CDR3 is TGCTGTGCTAGAGATCTCCGAGACAGGGACCCCCAAGAGACCCAGTACTTC.

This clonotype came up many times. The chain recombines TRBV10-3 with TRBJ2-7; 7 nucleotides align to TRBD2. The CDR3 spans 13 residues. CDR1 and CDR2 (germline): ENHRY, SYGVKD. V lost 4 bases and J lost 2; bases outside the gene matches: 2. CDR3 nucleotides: TGTGCCATCAGTGGGACTAGTACCTACGAGCAGTACTTC. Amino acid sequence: CAISGTSTYEQYF.